One sample yielded the 28 T cell receptor beta chains listed below, sequenced in a study of CD8 T cells in ankylosing spondylitis. Each CDR3 protein gets one entry after TCRdb re-called the 5' RACE reads with MiXCR. The sample shows 200,000 to 250,000 distinct CDR3 sequences, roughly 18% of them seen only once. Study observations and caveats: Ankylosing spondylitis blood seemed to carry a telltale TCR beta motif made of several highly homologous variants.

Which antigens these TCRs recognize remains unknown. The sample was blood, either unsorted or a sorted T cell fraction (not recorded which). These receptors came from a male donor with ankylosing spondylitis.

This clonotype came up many times. The chain combines TRBV7-9 with TRBJ2-7; unclear D gene. Germline CDR1 reads SEHNR; CDR2 reads FQNEAQ (reference sequence). This CDR3 has 12 residues. V was cut by 5 bases and J by 4 bases, with 9 bases left in between. The CDR3 DNA reads TGTGCCAGCAGCACCTCTGTATACGAGCAGTACTTC. The encoded protein is CASSTSVYEQYF.

This clonotype was counted once. The genes are TRBV11-1 and TRBJ2-2, with TRBD1 matching 8 bases. Per germline, CDR1 SGHAT and CDR2 FQDESV (reference sequence). V shed 5 bases, J shed 6 bases, and the junction held 20 bases outside the gene matches. CDR3 length: 19 amino acids. CDR3 residues: CASSPGPDRGASPAGELFF. The CDR3 region has the DNA TGTGCCAGCAGCCCCGGGCCCGACAGGGGCGCCTCACCGGCCGGGGAGCTGTTTTTT.

This clonotype was picked up many times. The chain couples TRBV12-3 or TRBV12-4 to TRBJ1-5, with D possibly being TRBD1 (5 bases). CDR3 size: 15 residues. V gave up 3 bases and J gave up 0 bases, with 9 bases separating them. The CDR3 nucleotides read TGTGCCAGCAGTTTGGGAGGGGTTAGCAATCAGCCCCAGCATTTT. Amino acid sequence: CASSLGGVSNQPQHF.

This clonotype was seen only a few times. The rearrangement joins TRBV10-2 to TRBJ1-1, with 8 bases fitting TRBD1. J lost 9 bases, V lost 6 bases, and 21 bases had no gene match. From germline, CDR1 is WSHSY and CDR2 SAAADI. The CDR3 is made up of 17 amino acids. The CDR3 region has the DNA TGCGCCAGCAGGGACGATGGACAGGGTAGGGGGTATAGGAAAGCTTTCTTT. Its protein product is CASRDDGQGRGYRKAFF.

V usage is TRBV27 and J usage is TRBJ2-1; tentatively, D is TRBD1 (5 bases). The length of the CDR3 is 12 residues. The germline V gene encodes CDR1 MNHEY and CDR2 SMNVEV (reference sequence). V shed 4 bases and J shed 5 bases, with 6 bases lying between them. The CDR3 reads CASSSTDNEQFF. The CDR3 DNA is TGTGCCAGCAGTTCGACAGACAATGAGCAGTTCTTC.

This clonotype was picked up one time. This chain uses TRBV9 with TRBJ2-3; 7 nucleotides line up with TRBD2. With 0 bases clipped from V and 4 bases from J, the junction kept 5 bases outside the gene matches. Germline assignment: CDR1 SGDLS and CDR2 YYNGEE. This CDR3 contains 15 residues. CDR3 bases: TGTGCCAGCAGCGTAGGCGGGAGTTTCGCAGATACGCAGTATTTT. Amino acid sequence: CASSVGGSFADTQYF. The full variable domain, with the rest looked up from reference TRBV9 and TRBJ2-3, is DSGVTQTPKHLITATGQRVTLRCSPRSGDLSVYWYQQSLDQGLQFLIQYYNGEERAKGNILERFSAQQFPDLHSELNLSSLELGDSALYFCASSVGGSFADTQYFGPGTRLTVL.

The chain is built from TRBV14 and TRBJ2-3; D may be TRBD1 or TRBD2 (6 bases each). Germline V lookup: CDR1 SGHDN, CDR2 FVKESK. With 2 bases removed from V and 2 bases from J, the gap between germline ends came to 14 bases. The CDR3 spans 16 residues. The CDR3 DNA reads TGTGCCAGCAGCCAAATTCCGGGGGCTTTCACAGATACGCAGTATTTT. It specifies CASSQIPGAFTDTQYF.

The chain employs TRBV6-5 and TRBJ2-5, with TRBD2 matching over 7 bases. This CDR3 spans 16 amino acids. V shed 0 bases and J 5 bases; nucleotides not matched to a gene: 9. Germline V CDR1 and CDR2: MNHEY, SVGAGI. The CDR3 DNA reads TGTGCCAGCAGTTACTCGGGTTCTGCGGGGGAGGAGACCCAGTACTTC. Its translation: CASSYSGSAGEETQYF.

This clonotype has a count of ten or more. The chain employs TRBV12-3 or TRBV12-4 and TRBJ2-5, with TRBD1 identical over 12 bases. The V segment lost 6 bases and the J segment 5 bases; nucleotides outside the gene matches: 10. The CDR3 has 16 amino acids. The CDR3 DNA reads TGTGCCAGCAGCCCCGGGACAGGGGGCGCGACGGAGACCCAGTACTTC. Translated: CASSPGTGGATETQYF.

This chain links TRBV15 with TRBJ1-1, with D hard to call. V lost 1 base and J 6 bases, leaving 12 bases between the germline ends. The CDR3 is 14 amino acids. Germline V CDR1 and CDR2: LNHNV, YYDKDF (reference sequence). The CDR3 reads CATSRGPEVAEAFF. CDR3 sequence (DNA): TGTGCCACCAGCAGAGGTCCTGAGGTCGCTGAAGCTTTCTTT.

This clonotype showed up many times. The chain combines TRBV12-3 or TRBV12-4 with TRBJ2-3, with a tentative D call TRBD1 (6 bases). V was clipped by 5 bases and J by 0 bases, with 12 bases between them. This CDR3 contains 15 residues. The CDR3 loop reads CASSPWDKSTDTQYF. The CDR3 region has the DNA TGTGCCAGCAGTCCCTGGGACAAAAGCACAGATACGCAGTATTTT.

The chain joins TRBV2 to TRBJ2-7; tentatively, D is TRBD1 (5 bases). Trimming shortened V by 6 bases and J by 3 bases, and 21 bases separated the two germline ends. The germline CDR1 and CDR2 sequences are SNHLY and FYNNEI. There are 16 residues in the CDR3. The CDR3 nucleotides are TGTGCCAGCAGAAAGTCCTCAGGGTTTCCTCACTACGAGCAGTACTTC. This translates into CASRKSSGFPHYEQYF.

The chain combines TRBV20-1 with TRBJ2-1; no clear D. This CDR3 has 15 amino acids. Germline V gene lookup returns CDR1 DFQATT and CDR2 SNEGSKA (reference sequence). Trimming removed 3 bases at V and 3 bases at J, with 15 bases between. This chain's CDR3 is CSASHRPVLYNEQFF. DNA for the CDR3: TGCAGTGCTAGCCACCGGCCCGTACTCTACAATGAGCAGTTCTTC.

This clonotype occurred a few times. This chain connects TRBV5-1 to TRBJ2-7; possibly TRBD1 for D (6 bases). The germline V gene has CDR1 SGHRS and CDR2 YFSETQ. V was shortened by 4 bases and J by 4 bases, with 12 bases between the two germline ends. The CDR3 sequence is 13 residues long. CDR3 residues: CASSGPQGYEQYF. CDR3 coding DNA: TGCGCCAGCAGCGGACCACAGGGATACGAGCAGTACTTC. The full variable domain, its missing parts supplied by reference TRBV5-1 and TRBJ2-7, is KAGVTQTPRYLIKTRGQQVTLSCSPISGHRSVSWYQQTPGQGLQFLFEYFSETQRNKGNFPGRFSGRQFSNSRSEMNVSTLELGDSALYLCASSGPQGYEQYFGPGTRLTVT.

The chain employs TRBV4-3 and TRBJ1-1, with a tentative D call TRBD1 (6 bases). Germline CDR1 and CDR2: LGHNA and YSLEER. The CDR3 has 13 residues. V gave up 3 bases and J gave up 3 bases, with 8 bases separating them. The CDR3 nucleotides are TGCGCCAGCAGCCAGGGACAATACACTGAAGCTTTCTTT. It codes for CASSQGQYTEAFF.

V gene TRBV7-6 combines with J gene TRBJ1-4, with 9 positions matching TRBD1. The V and J ends lost 5 bases and 8 bases, in that order; junction bases with no gene match: 12. The germline V gene encodes CDR1 SGHVS and CDR2 FNYEAQ. The CDR3 is 16 amino acids. CDR3 loop: CASSRDRENQNEKLFF. DNA for the CDR3: TGTGCCAGCAGCCGGGACAGGGAGAATCAAAACGAAAAACTGTTTTTT.

This clonotype was detected many times. The genes are TRBV4-2 and TRBJ2-7; either TRBD1 or TRBD2 may supply D (5 bases each). V lost 4 bases and J lost 6, with 13 bases in between. The CDR3 runs to 13 residues. The germline V gene has CDR1 LGHNA and CDR2 YNFKEQ. CDR3 residues: CASSLGLGVEQYF. CDR3 in DNA: TGTGCCAGCAGCCTGGGGCTGGGAGTCGAGCAGTACTTC.

V gene TRBV4-3 combines with J gene TRBJ2-7, with 9 bases fitting TRBD2. Looked up from germline, CDR1 is LGHNA and CDR2 is YSLEER. The CDR3 spans 15 residues. With V trimmed by 1 base and J by 3 bases, 4 bases remained unmatched. CDR3 in amino acids: CASSQGLAENYEQYF. As DNA, the CDR3 is TGCGCCAGCAGCCAAGGACTAGCGGAAAACTACGAGCAGTACTTC.

The chain links TRBV7-9 to TRBJ2-7; D possibly corresponds to TRBD2 (5 bases). V lost 3 bases and J lost 6, with 9 bases in between. In germline, CDR1 is SEHNR, CDR2 FQNEAQ (reference sequence). CDR3 length equals 12 residues. Here the CDR3 reads CASSFWTSEQYF. CDR3 sequence (DNA): TGTGCCAGCAGCTTTTGGACTTCCGAGCAGTACTTC. Complete variable domain (other parts from reference TRBV7-9 and TRBJ2-7): DTGVSQNPRHKITKRGQNVTFRCDPISEHNRLYWYRQTLGQGPEFLTYFQNEAQLEKSRLLSDRFSAERPKGSFSTLEIQRTEQGDSAMYLCASSFWTSEQYFGPGTRLTVT.

The table lists this clonotype with many counts. The chain couples TRBV27 to TRBJ1-1; 7 bases line up with TRBD1. The CDR3 spans 13 residues. V trimming: 6 bases; J trimming: 1 base; junction bases outside the gene matches: 2. CDR1 and CDR2 from the germline V gene are MNHEY and SMNVEV (reference sequence). CDR3 DNA: TGTGCCAGCAGCGACAGGGAGAACACTGAAGCTTTCTTT. It encodes CASSDRENTEAFF.

This clonotype was observed a handful of times. The chain carries TRBV20-1 and TRBJ1-1; 8 bases line up with TRBD1. The ends lost 0 bases at V and 7 bases at J; junction bases unmatched: 13. From germline, CDR1 is DFQATT and CDR2 SNEGSKA (reference sequence). The CDR3 is made up of 16 amino acids. Here the CDR3 DNA reads TGCAGTGCTAGAGATATAGACGGACAGGGTTCGATTGAAGCTTTCTTT. Its translation: CSARDIDGQGSIEAFF.

This clonotype was seen only a few times. This chain connects TRBV12-3 or TRBV12-4 to TRBJ2-3; 8 nucleotides align to TRBD1. V dropped 2 bases and J dropped 3; count of bases not matched to a gene: 7. The CDR3 extends over 16 amino acids. CDR3 protein: CASSLSQGAVTDTQYF. As DNA, the CDR3 is TGTGCCAGCAGTTTATCCCAGGGGGCTGTGACAGATACGCAGTATTTT.

The genes are TRBV13 and TRBJ2-4, with 7 positions matching TRBD1. Germline loops: CDR1 PRHDT, CDR2 FYEKMQ (reference sequence). J was trimmed by 6 bases and V by 8 bases; bases with no gene match: 1. The CDR3 runs to 11 residues. The CDR3 reads CASYRGNIQYF. In DNA, the CDR3 is TGTGCCAGCTACAGGGGAAACATTCAGTACTTC. Full variable domain (remainder filled in from reference TRBV13 and TRBJ2-4): AAGVIQSPRHLIKEKRETATLKCYPIPRHDTVYWYQQGPGQDPQFLISFYEKMQSDKGSIPDRFSAQQFSDYHSELNMSSLELGDSALYFCASYRGNIQYFGAGTRLSVL.

The chain links TRBV4-2 to TRBJ1-2; a weak D match, TRBD1 (6 bases). The germline V gene has CDR1 LGHNA and CDR2 YNFKEQ. V was shortened by 0 bases and J by 2 bases, with 10 bases between the two germline ends. The CDR3 sequence is 15 residues long. CDR3 sequence (DNA): TGTGCCAGCAGCCAAGATCGGGACACGAACTATGGCTACACCTTC. Its protein product is CASSQDRDTNYGYTF.

This chain joins TRBV25-1 and TRBJ1-4, with 8 bases that match TRBD1. The CDR3 has 16 amino acids. From germline, CDR1 is MGHDK and CDR2 SYGVNS. Unmatched junction bases numbered 7, after V lost 1 base and J lost 6 bases. CDR3 DNA sequence: TGTGCCAGCAGTGAATTCGTGACAGGGGATCATGAAAAACTGTTTTTT. Translated: CASSEFVTGDHEKLFF.

V usage is TRBV7-9 and J usage is TRBJ2-5; D is uncertain. V lost 2 bases and J lost 3, with 10 bases in between. CDR3 length: 14 amino acids. Germline V gene lookup returns CDR1 SEHNR and CDR2 FQNEAQ (reference sequence). The CDR3 loop reads CASSLMAAEETQYF. The DNA for the CDR3 is TGTGCCAGCAGCTTAATGGCCGCTGAAGAGACCCAGTACTTC.

This clonotype has a handful of counts. The chain joins TRBV29-1 to TRBJ2-2; D is possibly TRBD1 (5 bases). Germline values: CDR1 SQVTM, CDR2 ANQGSEA. Between the trimmed V and J ends, which lost 2 bases and 1 base, there was a span of 11 bases. The CDR3 is 15 residues long. CDR3 nucleotide sequence: TGCAGCGTTGAATTTCTGGGGCTGAACACCGGGGAGCTGTTTTTT. Its protein product is CSVEFLGLNTGELFF.

This clonotype has only a few counts. The chain couples TRBV27 to TRBJ2-3, with D possibly being TRBD1 (6 bases). The germline V gene encodes CDR1 MNHEY and CDR2 SMNVEV (reference sequence). V was trimmed by 0 bases and J by 1 base, leaving 17 bases between them. CDR3 length equals 18 residues. CDR3 amino acids: CASSLSAPVGAGTDTQYF. In DNA, the CDR3 is TGTGCCAGCAGTTTATCCGCACCCGTGGGGGCTGGCACAGATACGCAGTATTTT.